This is a list of T cell receptor beta chains from one sample in a study of cytomegalovirus exposure and HLA in healthy donors. The table came from immunoSEQ multiplex PCR; TCRdb's copy has only in-frame clones and leaves some out. Of around 150,000 clones listed, over 65% were seen once; the top ten hold roughly 7.1%. The sequenced sample was PBMCs. Receptor source: a man aged 40-49 years in good health and CMV-seropositive. CDR3s include the opening cysteine and the closing phenylalanine or tryptophan. Each record gives: clone size, J gene, V gene, D gene, CDR3 protein, CDR3 DNA. A D gene is named only where the DNA matches it firmly. Part of the rows lack a size; the others show once, few, many or a class for expanded clones.

-	TRBJ1-5	TRBV4-1	-	CASSQVLNQPQHF	TGCGCCAGCAGCCAAGTCCTGAATCAGCCCCAGCATTTT
once	TRBJ1-1	TRBV29-1	-	CSVTENTEAFF	TGCAGCGTGACAGAAAACACTGAAGCTTTCTTT
-	TRBJ2-1	TRBV9	-	CASSAGAPSGEQFF	TGTGCCAGCAGCGCCGGGGCACCAAGCGGGGAGCAGTTCTTC
-	TRBJ2-7	TRBV7-2	-	CASSPLSSANNEQYF	TGTGCCAGCAGCCCCCTCAGCAGCGCAAACAACGAGCAGTACTTC
-	TRBJ1-4	TRBV11-1	TRBD1	CASSLTTGVKLFF	TGTGCCAGCAGCTTAACTACAGGGGTAAAACTGTTTTTT
few	TRBJ2-7	TRBV30	-	CAWSVRDEQYF	TGTGCCTGGAGTGTACGCGACGAGCAGTACTTC
-	TRBJ1-1	TRBV10-3	-	CAISEYIRTEAFF	TGTGCCATCAGTGAATACATAAGAACTGAAGCTTTCTTT
-	TRBJ1-1	TRBV5-4	TRBD1	CASSPPGQGTPDTEAFF	TGTGCCAGCAGCCCACCGGGACAGGGGACTCCTGACACTGAAGCTTTCTTT
few	TRBJ1-4	TRBV10-3	-	CASTAGSSSEKLFF	TGTGCCTCCACGGCAGGGTCCTCAAGTGAAAAACTGTTTTTT
-	TRBJ2-2	TRBV5-6	-	CASSVTGLNTGELFF	TGTGCCAGCAGCGTGACAGGCCTAAACACCGGGGAGCTGTTTTTT
-	TRBJ1-2	TRBV7-8	-	CASSPGQGYGYTF	TGTGCCAGCAGCCCGGGACAAGGCTATGGCTACACCTTC
once	TRBJ2-7	TRBV11-3	TRBD1	CASSLRGQGVEQYF	TGTGCCAGCAGCTTAAGAGGGCAGGGGGTCGAGCAGTACTTC
-	TRBJ2-2	TRBV5-1	TRBD2	CASSFSSSGPGELFF	TGCGCCAGCAGCTTTTCCTCTAGCGGCCCCGGGGAGCTGTTTTTT